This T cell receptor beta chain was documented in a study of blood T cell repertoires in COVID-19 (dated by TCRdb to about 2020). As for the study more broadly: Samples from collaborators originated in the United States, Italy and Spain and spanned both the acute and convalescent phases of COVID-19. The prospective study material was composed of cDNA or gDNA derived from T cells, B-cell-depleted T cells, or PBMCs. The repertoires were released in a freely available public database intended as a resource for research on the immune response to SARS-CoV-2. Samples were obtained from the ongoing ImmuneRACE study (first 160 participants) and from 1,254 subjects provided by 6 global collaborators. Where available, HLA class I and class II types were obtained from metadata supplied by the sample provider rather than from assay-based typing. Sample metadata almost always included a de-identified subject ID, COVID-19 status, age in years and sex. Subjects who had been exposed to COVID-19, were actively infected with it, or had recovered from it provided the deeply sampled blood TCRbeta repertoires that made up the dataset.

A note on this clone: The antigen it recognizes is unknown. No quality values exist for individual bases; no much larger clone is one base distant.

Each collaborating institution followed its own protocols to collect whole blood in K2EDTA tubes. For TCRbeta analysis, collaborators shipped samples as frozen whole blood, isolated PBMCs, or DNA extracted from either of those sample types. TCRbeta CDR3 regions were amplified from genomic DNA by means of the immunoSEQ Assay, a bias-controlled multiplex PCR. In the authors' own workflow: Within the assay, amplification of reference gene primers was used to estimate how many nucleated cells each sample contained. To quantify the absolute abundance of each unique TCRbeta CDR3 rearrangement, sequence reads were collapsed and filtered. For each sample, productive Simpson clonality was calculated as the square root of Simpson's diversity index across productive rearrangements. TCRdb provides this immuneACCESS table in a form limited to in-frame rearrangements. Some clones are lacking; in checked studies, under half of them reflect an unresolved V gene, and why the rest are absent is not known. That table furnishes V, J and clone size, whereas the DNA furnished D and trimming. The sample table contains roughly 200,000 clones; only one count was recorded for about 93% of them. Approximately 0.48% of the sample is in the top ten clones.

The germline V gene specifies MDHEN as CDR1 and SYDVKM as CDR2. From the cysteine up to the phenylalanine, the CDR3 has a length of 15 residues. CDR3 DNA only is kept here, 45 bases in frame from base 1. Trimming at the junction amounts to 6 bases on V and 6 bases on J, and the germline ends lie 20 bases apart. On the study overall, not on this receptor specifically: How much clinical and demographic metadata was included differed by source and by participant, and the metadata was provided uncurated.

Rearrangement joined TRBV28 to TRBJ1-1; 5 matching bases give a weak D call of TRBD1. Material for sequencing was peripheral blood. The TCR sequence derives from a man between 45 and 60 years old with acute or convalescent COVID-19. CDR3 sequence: CASRQPGERVSEAFF. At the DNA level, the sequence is TGTGCCAGCAGACAACCGGGGGAACGAGTCTCTGAAGCTTTCTTT. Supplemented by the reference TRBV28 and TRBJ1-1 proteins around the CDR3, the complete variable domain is DVKVTQSSRYLVKRTGEKVFLECVQDMDHENMFWYRQDPGLGLRLIYFSYDVKMKEKGDIPEGYSVSREKKERFSLILESASTNQTSMYLCASRQPGERVSEAFFGQGTRLTVV.